This T cell receptor beta chain was sequenced in a study of patients and donors after allogeneic stem cell transplantation (dated by TCRdb to 2020 to 2022). This clonotype was found many times. Its antigen is still unknown. The record has no base qualities; no much larger clone is one base away. Taken from the germline V gene, the CDR1 and CDR2 loops are SGHRS and YFSETQ. Spanning cysteine to phenylalanine, the CDR3 consists of 15 amino acids. The entry retains the CDR3 DNA only, 45 bases that are in frame from base 1. V gives up 4 bases and J gives up 2 bases, and the segment between their germline ends measures 13 bases. The method behind the library was RT-PCR. Sequencing was carried out with a NextSeq 550. TCRdb trimmed public reads at Q25 via fastp, called clones via MiXCR and kept in-frame beta chains. Rows merge per CDR3 protein into single entries with the most common DNA and genes. The sample contains more than 25,000 distinct CDR3 sequences, about 8% of them found a single time. The ten largest clones add up to 48% of the sample.

Specimen: blood, either unsorted or a sorted T cell fraction (not recorded which). The chain couples TRBV5-1 to TRBJ2-1; the D gene is perhaps TRBD2, from 5 matching bases. The clonotype was recovered from a human donor who was either an allogeneic HSCT recipient or a stem cell or donor lymphocyte infusion donor (not recorded which). It is not recorded whose cells these are; they may come from a transplant donor. This receptor carries the CDR3 CASSLGSPPYNEQFF. The nucleotide sequence is TGCGCCAGCAGCCTTGGGAGTCCCCCCTACAATGAGCAGTTCTTC.